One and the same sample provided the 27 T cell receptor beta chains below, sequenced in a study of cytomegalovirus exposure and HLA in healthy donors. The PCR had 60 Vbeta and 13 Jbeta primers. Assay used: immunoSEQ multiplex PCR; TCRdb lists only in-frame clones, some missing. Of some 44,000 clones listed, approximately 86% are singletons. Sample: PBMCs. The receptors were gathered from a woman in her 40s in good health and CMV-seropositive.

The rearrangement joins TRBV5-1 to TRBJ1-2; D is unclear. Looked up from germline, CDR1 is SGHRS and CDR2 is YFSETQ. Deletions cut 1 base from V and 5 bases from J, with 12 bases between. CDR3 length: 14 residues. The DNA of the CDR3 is TGCGCCAGCAGCTTGACGACGGAGTGGTATGGCTACACCTTC. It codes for CASSLTTEWYGYTF.

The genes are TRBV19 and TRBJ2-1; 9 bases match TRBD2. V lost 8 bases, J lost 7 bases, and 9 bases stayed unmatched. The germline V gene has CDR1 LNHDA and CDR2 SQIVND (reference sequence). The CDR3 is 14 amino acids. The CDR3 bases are TGTGCCAGTGGGGCGGGGGGGAATAGGAATGAGCAGTTCTTC. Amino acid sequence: CASGAGGNRNEQFF.

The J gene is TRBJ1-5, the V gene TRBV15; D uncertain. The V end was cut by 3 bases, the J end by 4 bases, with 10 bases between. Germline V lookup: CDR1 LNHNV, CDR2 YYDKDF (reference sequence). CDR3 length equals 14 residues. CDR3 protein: CATSRAWSNQPQHF. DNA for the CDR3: TGTGCCACCAGCAGGGCTTGGAGTAATCAGCCCCAGCATTTT.

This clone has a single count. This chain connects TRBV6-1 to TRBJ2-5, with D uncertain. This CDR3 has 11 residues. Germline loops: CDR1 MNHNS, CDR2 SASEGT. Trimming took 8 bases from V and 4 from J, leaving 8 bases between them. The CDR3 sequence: CASRKRETQYF. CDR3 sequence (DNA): TGTGCCAGCCGCAAGCGAGAGACCCAGTACTTC.

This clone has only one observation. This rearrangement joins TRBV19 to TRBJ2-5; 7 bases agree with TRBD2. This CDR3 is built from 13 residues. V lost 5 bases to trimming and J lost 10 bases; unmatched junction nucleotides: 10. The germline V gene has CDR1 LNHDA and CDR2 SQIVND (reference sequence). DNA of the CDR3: TGTGCCAGTAGTCCGGGGGGTCGTGTGGGCCAGTACTTC. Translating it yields CASSPGGRVGQYF.

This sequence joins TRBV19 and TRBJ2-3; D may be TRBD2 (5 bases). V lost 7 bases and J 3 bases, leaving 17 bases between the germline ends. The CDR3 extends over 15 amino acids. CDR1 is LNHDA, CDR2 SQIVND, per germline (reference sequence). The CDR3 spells CASTGVGSPTDTQYF. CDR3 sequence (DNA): TGTGCCAGTACCGGGGTAGGGTCCCCGACAGATACGCAGTATTTT.

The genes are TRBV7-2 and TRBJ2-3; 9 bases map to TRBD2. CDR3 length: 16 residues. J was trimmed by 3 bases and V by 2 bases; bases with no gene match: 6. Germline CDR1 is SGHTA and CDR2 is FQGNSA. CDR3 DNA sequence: TGTGCCAGCAGCTTATTCAGAGCGGGAGGAACAGATACGCAGTATTTT. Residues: CASSLFRAGGTDTQYF.

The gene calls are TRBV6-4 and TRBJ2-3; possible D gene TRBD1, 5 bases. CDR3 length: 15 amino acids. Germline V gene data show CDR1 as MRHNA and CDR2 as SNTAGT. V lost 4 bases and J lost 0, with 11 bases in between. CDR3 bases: TGTGCCAGCAGTGCAGGGTTTTCTAGCACAGATACGCAGTATTTT. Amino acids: CASSAGFSSTDTQYF.

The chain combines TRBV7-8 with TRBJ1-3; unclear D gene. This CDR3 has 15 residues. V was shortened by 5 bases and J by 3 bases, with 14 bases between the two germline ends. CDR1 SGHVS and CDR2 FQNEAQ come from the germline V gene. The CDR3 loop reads CASSRHGEFGNTIYF. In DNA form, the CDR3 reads TGTGCCAGCAGCCGTCACGGGGAATTTGGAAACACCATATATTTT.

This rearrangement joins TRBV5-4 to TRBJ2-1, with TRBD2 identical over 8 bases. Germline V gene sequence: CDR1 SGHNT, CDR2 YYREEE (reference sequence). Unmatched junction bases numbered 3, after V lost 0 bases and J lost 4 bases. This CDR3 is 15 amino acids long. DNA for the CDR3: TGTGCCAGCAGCTTGGACGGGAGGGAGTACAATGAGCAGTTCTTC. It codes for CASSLDGREYNEQFF.

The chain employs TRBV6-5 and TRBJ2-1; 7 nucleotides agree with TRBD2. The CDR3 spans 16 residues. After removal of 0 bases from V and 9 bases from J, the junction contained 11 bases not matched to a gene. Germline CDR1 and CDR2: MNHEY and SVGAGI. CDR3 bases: TGTGCCAGCAGTTACTCGCAGATAGCGGGCAATGGTGAGCAGTTCTTC. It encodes CASSYSQIAGNGEQFF.

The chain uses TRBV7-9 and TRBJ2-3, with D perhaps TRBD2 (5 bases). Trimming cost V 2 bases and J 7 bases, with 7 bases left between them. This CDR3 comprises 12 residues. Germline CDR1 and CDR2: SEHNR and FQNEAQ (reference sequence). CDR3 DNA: TGTGCCAGCAGCTTATCGGACTATACGCAGTATTTT. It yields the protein CASSLSDYTQYF. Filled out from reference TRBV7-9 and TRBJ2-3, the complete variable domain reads DTGVSQNPRHKITKRGQNVTFRCDPISEHNRLYWYRQTLGQGPEFLTYFQNEAQLEKSRLLSDRFSAERPKGSFSTLEIQRTEQGDSAMYLCASSLSDYTQYFGPGTRLTVL.

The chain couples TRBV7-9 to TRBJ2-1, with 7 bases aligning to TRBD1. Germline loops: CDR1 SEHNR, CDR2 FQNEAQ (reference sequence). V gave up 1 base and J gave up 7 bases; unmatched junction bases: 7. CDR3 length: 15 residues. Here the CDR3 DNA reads TGTGCCAGCAGCTTAGGACAGGGCTATGGGAATGAGCAGTTCTTC. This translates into CASSLGQGYGNEQFF.

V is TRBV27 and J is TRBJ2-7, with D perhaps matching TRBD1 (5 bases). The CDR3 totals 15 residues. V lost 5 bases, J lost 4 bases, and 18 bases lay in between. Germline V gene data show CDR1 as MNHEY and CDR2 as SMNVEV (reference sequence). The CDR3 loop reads CASSPQGFPSYEQYF. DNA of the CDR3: TGTGCCAGCAGTCCCCAGGGTTTTCCTTCATACGAGCAGTACTTC.

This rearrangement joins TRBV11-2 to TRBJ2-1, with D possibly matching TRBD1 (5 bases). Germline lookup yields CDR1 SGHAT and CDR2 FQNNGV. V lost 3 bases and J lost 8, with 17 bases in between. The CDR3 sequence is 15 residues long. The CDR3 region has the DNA TGTGCCAGCAGCTTCATAAGGGGTGGATTTCATGAGCAGTTCTTC. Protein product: CASSFIRGGFHEQFF.

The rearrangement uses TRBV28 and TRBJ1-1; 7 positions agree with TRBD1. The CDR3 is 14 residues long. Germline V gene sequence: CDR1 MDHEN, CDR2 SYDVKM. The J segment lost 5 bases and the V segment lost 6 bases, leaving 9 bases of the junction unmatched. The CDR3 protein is CASSPGGQKTEAFF. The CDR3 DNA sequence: TGTGCCAGCAGCCCAGGGGGACAGAAAACTGAAGCTTTCTTT.

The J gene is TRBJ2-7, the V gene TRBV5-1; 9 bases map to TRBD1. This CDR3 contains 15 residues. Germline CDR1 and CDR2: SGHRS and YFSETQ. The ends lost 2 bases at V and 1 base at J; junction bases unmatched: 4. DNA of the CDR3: TGCGCCAGCAGCTTACAGGGGGCAGTATCCTACGAGCAGTACTTC. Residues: CASSLQGAVSYEQYF.

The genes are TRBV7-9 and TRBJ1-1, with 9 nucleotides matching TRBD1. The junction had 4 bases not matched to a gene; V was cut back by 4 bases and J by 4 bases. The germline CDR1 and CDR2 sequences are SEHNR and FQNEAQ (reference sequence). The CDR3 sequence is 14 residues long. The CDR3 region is CASSYSDRGTEAFF. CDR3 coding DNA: TGTGCCAGCAGCTACTCGGACAGGGGCACTGAAGCTTTCTTT.

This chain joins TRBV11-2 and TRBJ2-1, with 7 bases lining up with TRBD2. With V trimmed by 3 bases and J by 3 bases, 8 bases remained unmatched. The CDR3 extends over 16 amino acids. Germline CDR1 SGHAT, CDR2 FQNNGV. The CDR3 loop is CASSFLGGGFYNEQFF. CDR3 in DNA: TGTGCCAGCAGCTTCCTCGGGGGAGGGTTCTACAATGAGCAGTTCTTC.

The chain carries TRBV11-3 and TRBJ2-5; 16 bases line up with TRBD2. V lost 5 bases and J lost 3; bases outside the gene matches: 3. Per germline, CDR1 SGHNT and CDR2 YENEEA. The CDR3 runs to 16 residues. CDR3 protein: CASSMGLAGGEETQYF. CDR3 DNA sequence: TGTGCCAGCAGCATGGGACTAGCGGGAGGGGAAGAGACCCAGTACTTC.

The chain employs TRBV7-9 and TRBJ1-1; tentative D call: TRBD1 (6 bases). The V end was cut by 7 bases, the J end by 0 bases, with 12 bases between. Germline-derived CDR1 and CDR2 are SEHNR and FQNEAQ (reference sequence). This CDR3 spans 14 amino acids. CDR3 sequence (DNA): TGTGCCAGCACCCCGGACAGAATGAACACTGAAGCTTTCTTT. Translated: CASTPDRMNTEAFF.

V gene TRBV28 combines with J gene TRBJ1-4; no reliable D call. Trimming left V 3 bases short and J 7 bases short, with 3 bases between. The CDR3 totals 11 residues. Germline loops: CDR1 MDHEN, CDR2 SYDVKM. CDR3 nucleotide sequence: TGTGCCAGCAGTTTCGGTGAAAAACTGTTTTTT. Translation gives CASSFGEKLFF.

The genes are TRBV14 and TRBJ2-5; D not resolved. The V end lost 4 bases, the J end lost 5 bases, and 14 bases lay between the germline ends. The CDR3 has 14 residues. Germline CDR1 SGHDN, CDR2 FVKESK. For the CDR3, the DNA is TGTGCCAGCAGCCTCCACAACGTGGTTGAGACCCAGTACTTC. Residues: CASSLHNVVETQYF. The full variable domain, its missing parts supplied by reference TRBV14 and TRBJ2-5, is EAGVTQFPSHSVIEKGQTVTLRCDPISGHDNLYWYRRVMGKEIKFLLHFVKESKQDESGMPNNRFLAERTGGTYSTLKVQPAELEDSGVYFCASSLHNVVETQYFGPGTRLLVL.

The CDR3 spells CASSFSTPNYGYTF. The CDR3 region has the DNA TGTGCCAGCAGCTTTTCAACACCTAACTATGGCTACACCTTC. The chain employs TRBV7-9 and TRBJ1-2; no firm D call. Looked up from germline, CDR1 is SEHNR and CDR2 is FQNEAQ (reference sequence). This CDR3 is 14 amino acids long. V lost 3 bases, J lost 0 bases, and 8 bases lay in between.

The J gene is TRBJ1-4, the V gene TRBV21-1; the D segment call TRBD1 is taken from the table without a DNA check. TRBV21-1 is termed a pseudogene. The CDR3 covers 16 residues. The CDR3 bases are TGTGCCAGCACGCCAGGAAGGTATGCGACTAATGAAAAACTGTTTTTT. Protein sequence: CASTPGRYATNEKLFF.

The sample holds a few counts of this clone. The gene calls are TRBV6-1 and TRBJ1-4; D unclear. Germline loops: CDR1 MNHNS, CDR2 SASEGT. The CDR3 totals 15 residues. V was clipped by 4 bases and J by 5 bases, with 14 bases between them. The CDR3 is CASSVSGGGNEKLFF. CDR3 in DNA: TGTGCCAGCAGTGTTTCCGGAGGAGGGAATGAAAAACTGTTTTTT.

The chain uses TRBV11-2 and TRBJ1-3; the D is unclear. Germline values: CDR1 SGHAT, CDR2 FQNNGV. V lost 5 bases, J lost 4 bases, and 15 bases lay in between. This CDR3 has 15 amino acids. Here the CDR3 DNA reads TGTGCCAGCAGCGCCGGGGTTGGAGTCGGAAACACCATATATTTT. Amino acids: CASSAGVGVGNTIYF. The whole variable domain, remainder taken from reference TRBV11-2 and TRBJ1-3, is EAGVAQSPRYKIIEKRQSVAFWCNPISGHATLYWYQQILGQGPKLLIQFQNNGVVDDSQLPKDRFSAERLKGVDSTLKIQPAKLEDSAVYLCASSAGVGVGNTIYFGEGSWLTVV.